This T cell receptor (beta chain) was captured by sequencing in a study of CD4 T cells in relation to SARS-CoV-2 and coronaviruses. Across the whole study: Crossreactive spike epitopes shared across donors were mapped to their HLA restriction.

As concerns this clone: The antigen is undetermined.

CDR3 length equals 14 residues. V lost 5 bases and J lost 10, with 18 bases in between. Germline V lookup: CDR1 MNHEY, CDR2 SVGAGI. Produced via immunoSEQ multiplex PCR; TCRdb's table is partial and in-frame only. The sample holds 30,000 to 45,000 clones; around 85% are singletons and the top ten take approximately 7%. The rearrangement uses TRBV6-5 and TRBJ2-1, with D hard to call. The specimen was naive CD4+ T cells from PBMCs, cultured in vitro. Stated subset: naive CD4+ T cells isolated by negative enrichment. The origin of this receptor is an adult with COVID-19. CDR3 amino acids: CASSQEGHVGEQFF. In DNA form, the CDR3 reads TGTGCCAGCAGTCAGGAAGGCCATGTTGGGGAGCAGTTCTTC.